This T cell receptor beta chain was obtained from a study of cytomegalovirus exposure and HLA in healthy donors. Study-wide results and caveats: A list of 150 or so TCR beta chains associated with cytomegalovirus was given. TCR association rates varied by HLA locus in a later analysis, with DRB1 highest and HLA-C lowest. In a later analysis, TCR beta V- and J-gene trimming was associated with a missense DCLRE1C variant.

There are 15 residues in the CDR3. CDR1 is SNHLY, CDR2 FYNNEI, per germline. V gave up 6 bases and J gave up 4 bases; unmatched junction bases: 5. Comments on this clone: Antigen specificity is unknown.

13 Jbeta primers and 60 Vbeta primers were used for the PCR. This table comes from immunoSEQ multiplex PCR, and its TCRdb copy is limited to in-frame clones, with some not included. The sample carries 150,000 to 200,000 clones, roughly 79% recorded once. Every donor was a healthy person donating bone marrow. V gene TRBV2 combines with J gene TRBJ2-2, with 10 bases matching TRBD2. Material: PBMCs. This sequence was found in a woman younger than 30 in good health and CMV-seropositive. In DNA, the CDR3 is TGTGCCAGCAGGGGAGCGGGGGGGCCCACCGGGGAGCTGTTTTTT. As protein: CASRGAGGPTGELFF.